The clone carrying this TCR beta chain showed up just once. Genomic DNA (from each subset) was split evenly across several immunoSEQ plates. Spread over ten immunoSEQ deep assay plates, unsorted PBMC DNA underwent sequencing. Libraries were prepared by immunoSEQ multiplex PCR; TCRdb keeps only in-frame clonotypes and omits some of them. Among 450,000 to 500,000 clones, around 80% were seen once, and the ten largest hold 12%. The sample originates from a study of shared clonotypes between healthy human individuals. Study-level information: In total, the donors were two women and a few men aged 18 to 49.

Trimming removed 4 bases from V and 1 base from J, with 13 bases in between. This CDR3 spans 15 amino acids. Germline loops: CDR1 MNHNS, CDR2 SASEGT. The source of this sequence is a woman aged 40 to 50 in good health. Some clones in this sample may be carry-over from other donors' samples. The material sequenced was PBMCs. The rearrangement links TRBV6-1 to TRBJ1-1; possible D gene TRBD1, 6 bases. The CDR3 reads CASSANRERNTEAFF. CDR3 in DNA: TGTGCCAGCAGTGCAAACAGGGAGAGGAACACTGAAGCTTTCTTT.